The next 7 T cell receptor beta chains were all read from a single sample in a study of cytomegalovirus exposure and HLA in healthy donors. Both 60 Vbeta primers and 13 Jbeta primers went into the PCR. Sequencing was performed with immunoSEQ multiplex PCR; in TCRdb, only in-frame clones are kept and a portion is missing. Of roughly 150,000 clones detected, about 81% appear once; the ten largest clones hold 1.5%. The sample was PBMCs. The source is a girl aged 5-17 years in good health and CMV-seropositive.

The V and J genes are TRBV11-2 and TRBJ1-3, with a possible D match to TRBD1 (6 bases). Trimming cost V 5 bases and J 4 bases, with 21 bases left between them. The germline V gene encodes CDR1 SGHAT and CDR2 FQNNGV. The CDR3 sequence is 17 residues long. CDR3 loop: CASSQGGLQGRGNTIYF. The CDR3, as DNA: TGTGCCAGCAGCCAGGGAGGGTTACAGGGACGCGGAAACACCATATATTTT.

The rearrangement uses TRBV2 and TRBJ1-1; D perhaps matches TRBD1 (5 bases). The V gene lost 6 bases and the J gene lost 1 base, with 9 bases spanning the gap. There are 13 residues in the CDR3. Germline V gene sequence: CDR1 SNHLY, CDR2 FYNNEI. The DNA of the CDR3 is TGTGCCAGCAGCGCCGACAGGAACACTGAAGCTTTCTTT. It translates to CASSADRNTEAFF.

V is TRBV5-1 and J is TRBJ2-5, with D perhaps matching TRBD1 (6 bases). Germline values: CDR1 SGHRS, CDR2 YFSETQ. The CDR3 extends over 13 amino acids. V lost 0 bases and J lost 4, with 7 bases in between. Here the CDR3 reads CASSLDRAETQYF. The CDR3, as DNA: TGCGCCAGCAGCTTGGACAGGGCAGAGACCCAGTACTTC.

This clone was counted between two and nine times. The chain joins TRBV29-1 to TRBJ2-1, with D possibly matching TRBD2 (6 bases). The V gene's germline CDR1 is SQVTM and CDR2 ANQGSEA. This CDR3 is 13 amino acids long. Trimming shortened V by 3 bases and J by 6 bases, and 12 bases separated the two germline ends. CDR3 nucleotide sequence: TGCAGCGTTGATTCGTCTAGCGCCAATGAGCAGTTCTTC. It specifies CSVDSSSANEQFF.

J is TRBJ2-1 and V is TRBV5-1, with D possibly TRBD1 on 5 matching bases. The ends were cut back, 2 bases at V and 0 bases at J, with 9 bases in the middle. CDR1 is SGHRS and CDR2 is YFSETQ in the germline V gene. The CDR3 spans 15 residues. The CDR3 loop reads CASSFRQSSYNEQFF. Written as DNA, the CDR3 is TGCGCCAGCAGCTTTAGACAGAGCTCCTACAATGAGCAGTTCTTC.

This clone was observed a single time. The chain joins TRBV5-6 to TRBJ2-1; 7 bases match TRBD1. Germline lookup yields CDR1 SGHDT and CDR2 YYEEEE. The ends lost 0 bases at V and 10 bases at J; junction bases unmatched: 4. This CDR3 spans 13 amino acids. CDR3 coding DNA: TGTGCCAGCAGCTTGGCAGGGGGTCGGGAGCAGTTCTTC. Amino acid sequence: CASSLAGGREQFF.

As DNA, the CDR3 is TGTGCCAGCAGTGAATGGGGTGGACAGGTGGGGGGCTACACCTTC. Its protein product is CASSEWGGQVGGYTF. The chain has TRBV25-1 and TRBJ1-2, with 7 nucleotides matching TRBD1. The germline V gene encodes CDR1 MGHDK and CDR2 SYGVNS. The junction had 10 bases not matched to a gene; V was cut back by 1 base and J by 8 bases. This CDR3 contains 15 residues.